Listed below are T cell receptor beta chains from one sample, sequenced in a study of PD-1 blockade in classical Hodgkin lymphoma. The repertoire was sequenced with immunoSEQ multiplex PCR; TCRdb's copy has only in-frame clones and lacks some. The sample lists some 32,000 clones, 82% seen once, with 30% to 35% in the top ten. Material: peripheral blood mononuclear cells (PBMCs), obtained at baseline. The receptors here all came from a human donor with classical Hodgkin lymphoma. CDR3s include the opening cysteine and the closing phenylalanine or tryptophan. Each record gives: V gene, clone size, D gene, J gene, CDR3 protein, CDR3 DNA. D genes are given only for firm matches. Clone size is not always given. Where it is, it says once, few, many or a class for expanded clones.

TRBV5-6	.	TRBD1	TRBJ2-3	CASSVGQGTDTQYF	TGTGCCAGCAGCGTGGGACAGGGAACAGATACGCAGTATTTT
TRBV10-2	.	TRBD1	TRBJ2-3	CASSQGALGDTQYF	TGCGCCAGCAGTCAGGGGGCGCTCGGAGATACGCAGTATTTT
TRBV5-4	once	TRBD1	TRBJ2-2	CASSLQGANTGELFF	TGTGCCAGCAGCTTACAGGGGGCGAACACCGGGGAGCTGTTTTTT
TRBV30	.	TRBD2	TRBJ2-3	CAWAFGSAGNGDTQYF	TGTGCCTGGGCTTTTGGATCAGCGGGGAATGGGGATACGCAGTATTTT
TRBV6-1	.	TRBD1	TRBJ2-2	CASGTGPNTGELFF	TGTGCCAGTGGGACAGGGCCTAACACCGGGGAGCTGTTTTTT
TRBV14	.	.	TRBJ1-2	CASSQQVSGYTF	TGTGCCAGCAGCCAACAGGTTTCTGGCTACACCTTC
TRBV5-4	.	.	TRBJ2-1	CASSRGSGYNEQFF	TGTGCCAGCAGCCGGGGATCGGGATACAATGAGCAGTTCTTC
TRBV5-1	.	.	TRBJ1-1	CASSLGGVATEAFF	TGCGCCAGCAGCTTAGGAGGGGTTGCCACTGAAGCTTTCTTT
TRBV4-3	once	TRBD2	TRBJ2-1	CASSQVLWAGGNNEQFF	TGCGCCAGCAGCCAAGTATTATGGGCGGGGGGCAACAATGAGCAGTTCTTC
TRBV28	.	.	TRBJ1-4	CASSKQGVAEKLFF	TGTGCCAGCAGTAAACAGGGAGTCGCTGAAAAACTGTTTTTT
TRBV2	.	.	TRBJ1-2	CATSLLNYGYTF	TGTGCCACCTCATTATTGAACTATGGCTACACCTTC
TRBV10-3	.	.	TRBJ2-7	CAISGADTSSYEQYF	TGTGCCATCAGTGGGGCTGATACCAGCTCCTACGAGCAGTACTTC
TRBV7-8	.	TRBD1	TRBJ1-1	CASSLRTGRGTEAFF	TGTGCCAGCAGCTTACGGACAGGGAGAGGAACTGAAGCTTTCTTT